The 15 T cell receptor beta chains reported below all come from one sample, sequenced in a study of shared clonotypes between healthy human individuals (TCRdb year 2020). Library construction relied on the immunoSEQ multiplex PCR assay. TCRdb limited this immuneACCESS table to in-frame rearrangements with V and J called. A share of clones is missing; checked studies link under half to unresolved V genes, and the rest is unexplained. In this sample the table shows just over 2,000,000 clones, 95% of which occur a single time. 0.13% of the sample belongs to the ten largest clones. Specimen: naive CD4+ T cells sorted from blood. In light of the paper, this sample's cell subset or site label describes: CD45RA+ positively selected. These TCRs come from a man between 18 and 35 years old in good health.

This rearrangement joins TRBV10-1 to TRBJ2-7; D is unclear. Germline CDR1 and CDR2: WNHNN and SYGVQD (reference sequence). V shed 0 bases and J shed 3 bases, with 6 bases lying between them. CDR3 length: 13 residues. The CDR3 region has the DNA TGCGCCAGCAGTGAGTCGACATACTACGAGCAGTACTTC. It yields the protein CASSESTYYEQYF.

The chain has TRBV15 and TRBJ2-1; TRBD2 aligns across 8 bases. Germline V gene data show CDR1 as LNHNV and CDR2 as YYDKDF (reference sequence). J lost 8 bases, V lost 1 base, and 13 bases had no gene match. The CDR3 covers 17 residues. CDR3 protein: CATSRGGLAGPVYEQFF. The CDR3 bases are TGTGCCACCAGCAGAGGGGGGCTAGCGGGCCCGGTCTATGAGCAGTTCTTC.

This sequence joins TRBV7-2 and TRBJ2-5, with D unresolved. Germline loops: CDR1 SGHTA, CDR2 FQGNSA. The CDR3 has 11 residues. Trimming stripped 5 bases from V and 5 bases from J, with 6 bases between. This chain's CDR3 is CASSKSETQYF. CDR3 DNA sequence: TGTGCCAGCAGCAAATCCGAGACCCAGTACTTC.

This chain connects TRBV10-3 to TRBJ2-1, with TRBD2 matching over 9 bases. V gave up 0 bases and J gave up 6 bases; unmatched junction bases: 9. This CDR3 spans 17 amino acids. Germline-derived CDR1 and CDR2 are ENHRY and SYGVKD. The CDR3 protein is CAISESPASGNSNEQFF. In DNA form, the CDR3 reads TGTGCCATCAGTGAGTCCCCGGCTAGCGGGAATAGCAATGAGCAGTTCTTC.

The CDR3 protein is CASSPQGNQPQHF. The CDR3 DNA reads as TGTGCCAGCAGCCCACAGGGCAATCAGCCCCAGCATTTT. The rearrangement uses TRBV7-9 and TRBJ1-5; tentatively, D is TRBD1 (5 bases). The germline V and J ends were trimmed by 5 bases and 2 bases, with 7 bases remaining between them. CDR1 and CDR2 from the germline V gene are SEHNR and FQNEAQ (reference sequence). The CDR3 covers 13 residues.

This chain uses TRBV5-6 with TRBJ1-5, with D possibly matching TRBD1 (5 bases). CDR1 and CDR2 from the germline V gene are SGHDT and YYEEEE. The CDR3 contains 13 residues. V was shortened by 5 bases and J by 3 bases, with 9 bases between the two germline ends. CDR3 sequence (DNA): TGTGCCAGCAGTTCGGACATCAATCAGCCCCAGCATTTT. Amino acids: CASSSDINQPQHF.

The genes are TRBV5-1 and TRBJ2-4; tentative D call: TRBD2 (5 bases). The CDR3 spans 15 residues. V lost 1 base, J lost 3 bases, and 11 bases lay in between. Germline V gene data show CDR1 as SGHRS and CDR2 as YFSETQ. The CDR3 DNA is TGCGCCAGCAGCTTGCTTCCGGGAAACAAAAACATTCAGTACTTC. Its protein is CASSLLPGNKNIQYF.

This rearrangement joins TRBV10-3 to TRBJ2-7, with 12 bases matching TRBD1. Germline CDR1 is ENHRY and CDR2 is SYGVKD. Trimming removed 5 bases from V and 6 bases from J; junction bases left unmatched: 11. This CDR3 contains 16 residues. The CDR3 here is CAISPGGQGARGEQYF. The CDR3 DNA is TGTGCCATCAGTCCGGGGGGACAGGGGGCCCGGGGCGAGCAGTACTTC.

For this clone: Other DNA sequences of this sample code for an identical CDR3. This sequence joins TRBV4-1 and TRBJ1-4; D is perhaps TRBD1 (6 bases). The CDR3 has 15 amino acids. Trimming stripped 3 bases from V and 2 bases from J, with 10 bases between. The V gene's germline CDR1 is MGHRA and CDR2 YSYEKL. The CDR3 DNA sequence: TGCGCCAGCAGCCAGCTACAGGGCACTAATGAAAAACTGTTTTTT. Translation gives CASSQLQGTNEKLFF.

The CDR3 region has the DNA TGTGCCAGCAGCTTGTTACCAGGGCAGTCCAACGAGCAGTACTTC. Translated: CASSLLPGQSNEQYF. The J gene is TRBJ2-7, the V gene TRBV11-3, with D possibly matching TRBD1 (5 bases). The V gene's germline CDR1 is SGHNT and CDR2 YENEEA. The ends were cut back, 3 bases at V and 5 bases at J, with 17 bases in the middle. This CDR3 is 15 amino acids long.

The rearrangement uses TRBV7-9 and TRBJ1-1; possibly TRBD1 for D (5 bases). Trimming cost V 6 bases and J 0 bases, with 17 bases left between them. The germline V gene encodes CDR1 SEHNR and CDR2 FQNEAQ (reference sequence). The CDR3 is made up of 16 amino acids. CDR3 sequence: CASRTGPGRLNTEAFF. CDR3 nucleotide sequence: TGTGCCAGCAGAACAGGTCCGGGTCGGTTGAACACTGAAGCTTTCTTT. Filled out from reference TRBV7-9 and TRBJ1-1, the complete variable domain reads DTGVSQNPRHKITKRGQNVTFRCDPISEHNRLYWYRQTLGQGPEFLTYFQNEAQLEKSRLLSDRFSAERPKGSFSTLEIQRTEQGDSAMYLCASRTGPGRLNTEAFFGQGTRLTVV.

The chain has TRBV2 and TRBJ2-1; 12 nucleotides match TRBD2. The CDR3 runs to 18 residues. CDR1 is SNHLY and CDR2 is FYNNEI in the germline V gene. The V and J ends lost 2 bases and 7 bases, in that order; junction bases with no gene match: 12. For the CDR3, the DNA is TGTGCCAGCAGTGAATCGTTAGGGCTAGCGGGAGGGCCGAATGAGCAGTTCTTC. As protein: CASSESLGLAGGPNEQFF. The whole variable domain, filled in from reference TRBV2 and TRBJ2-1, reads EPEVTQTPSHQVTQMGQEVILRCVPISNHLYFYWYRQILGQKVEFLVSFYNNEISEKSEIFDDQFSVERPDGSNFTLKIRSTKLEDSAMYFCASSESLGLAGGPNEQFFGPGTRLTVL.

The genes are TRBV18 and TRBJ2-7; no clear D gene. Trimming shortened V by 2 bases and J by 4 bases, and 12 bases separated the two germline ends. The CDR3 length is 14 residues. Germline V lookup: CDR1 KGHSH, CDR2 LQKENI. CDR3: CASSPSQAVYEQYF. Here the CDR3 DNA reads TGTGCCAGCTCACCATCCCAGGCTGTTTACGAGCAGTACTTC.

This clone has a single count. The chain employs TRBV29-1 and TRBJ1-5; 7 nucleotides line up with TRBD1. V dropped 0 bases and J dropped 0; count of bases not matched to a gene: 8. This CDR3 has 17 residues. CDR1 and CDR2 from the germline V gene are SQVTM and ANQGSEA. CDR3 region: CSVEDRRDSYSNQPQHF. The CDR3 DNA reads as TGCAGCGTTGAAGATCGGCGGGACAGCTATAGCAATCAGCCCCAGCATTTT.

The count of this clone is one. V gene TRBV28 combines with J gene TRBJ2-2; 8 bases fit TRBD2. The J segment lost 1 base and the V segment lost 6 bases, leaving 7 bases of the junction unmatched. The CDR3 has 16 amino acids. Looked up from germline, CDR1 is MDHEN and CDR2 is SYDVKM. The CDR3 reads CASRRAGVKNTGELFF. The CDR3, as DNA: TGTGCCAGCAGGAGAGCGGGGGTAAAGAACACCGGGGAGCTGTTTTTT.